This entry concerns a single TCR beta chain. This specimen comes from a study of T cell changes during pregnancy in multiple sclerosis. Repertoires were generated with immunoSEQ multiplex PCR, while TCRdb's copy carries only in-frame clones and drops some. The sample has around 24,000 clones, more than 80% seen once. There are 16 residues in the CDR3. J was trimmed by 4 bases and V by 4 bases; bases with no gene match: 7. Germline V gene data show CDR1 as SEHNR and CDR2 as FQNEAQ (reference sequence). This specimen was CD8+ T cells from peripheral blood mononuclear cells, taken in the first trimester of pregnancy. The genes are TRBV7-9 and TRBJ2-2, with 9 bases aligning to TRBD1. The sequence was collected from a female donor in good health, enrolled as a control in a pregnancy study. The CDR3 reads CASSSTGTGITGELFF. The CDR3 DNA sequence: TGTGCCAGCAGCTCGACCGGGACAGGGATCACCGGGGAGCTGTTTTTT.